Each of the 21 T cell receptor beta chains below was sequenced from the same sample in a study of molecular identifiers for immune sequencing clone quantification. TCRdb re-called the PCR reads with MiXCR, one entry per CDR3 protein. The data hold 40,000 to 65,000 distinct CDR3 sequences, with roughly a third observed a single time. Sequencing was performed on naive CD8+ T cells from blood, with Jurkat cell RNA spiked in. Sample subset: FACS-sorted CD8+CD4-CCR7+CD45RA+ naive T cells. All receptors come from a human donor in good health. Some libraries in this study had Jurkat cell RNA spiked in.

This clonotype appeared a few times. The rearrangement links TRBV12-3 or TRBV12-4 to TRBJ2-5; D unresolved. The CDR3 runs 15 residues. V was cut by 1 base and J by 5 bases, with 14 bases left in between. Here the CDR3 DNA reads TGTGCCAGCAGTTTAGAATCGCAGGTGAAGGAGACCCAGTACTTC. Translated, it gives CASSLESQVKETQYF.

The sample holds many counts of this clonotype. The chain joins TRBV28 to TRBJ2-4; either TRBD1 or TRBD2 may fit D (5 bases each). The CDR3 has 16 residues. Germline assignment: CDR1 MDHEN and CDR2 SYDVKM. With 2 bases removed from V and 1 base from J, the gap between germline ends came to 12 bases. CDR3 protein: CASSLGPGTAKNIQYF. In nucleotides, the CDR3 is TGTGCCAGCAGTTTAGGTCCGGGGACGGCCAAAAACATTCAGTACTTC.

The chain couples TRBV19 to TRBJ2-7; TRBD2 might be the D (5 bases). Per germline, CDR1 LNHDA and CDR2 SQIVND (reference sequence). The CDR3 consists of 18 residues. Deletions cut 5 bases from V and 3 bases from J, with 26 bases between. The CDR3 DNA sequence: TGTGCCAGTAGTCCCCTCCTTATAGTGGACTTGGCATGCTACGAGCAGTACTTC. This codes for CASSPLLIVDLACYEQYF.

Only a few counts were recorded for this clonotype. The rearrangement links TRBV15 to TRBJ2-3; a weak D match, TRBD2 (6 bases). Per the germline V gene, CDR1 is LNHNV and CDR2 is YYDKDF (reference sequence). This CDR3 comprises 13 residues. CDR3 DNA sequence: TGTGGAGCTGGGCTAGCGAGCACAGATACGCAGTATTTT. Its protein is CGAGLASTDTQYF.

This clonotype came up a few times. The chain joins TRBV5-4 to TRBJ1-1; possibly TRBD1 for D (6 bases). CDR3 length equals 17 residues. Germline CDR1 SGHNT, CDR2 YYREEE (reference sequence). V was clipped by 4 bases and J by 0 bases, with 19 bases between them. The CDR3 loop reads CASSLDSLTRMNTEAFF. In nucleotides, the CDR3 is TGTGCCAGCAGCCTGGACAGTCTAACTCGCATGAACACTGAAGCTTTCTTT.

There are many counts of this clonotype. The rearrangement links TRBV29-1 to TRBJ2-2; 9 positions agree with TRBD1. Germline V CDR1 and CDR2: SQVTM, ANQGSEA. The CDR3 is 14 residues long. J was trimmed by 1 base and V by 3 bases; bases with no gene match: 0. This CDR3 reads CSVEGQGNTGELFF. The CDR3 DNA follows: TGCAGCGTTGAGGGACAGGGGAACACCGGGGAGCTGTTTTTT.

This sequence joins TRBV10-3 and TRBJ2-4, with D possibly being TRBD2 (6 bases). Per germline, CDR1 ENHRY and CDR2 SYGVKD. V lost 2 bases to trimming and J lost 0 bases, with 11 bases between them. This CDR3 contains 16 residues. The CDR3 region has the DNA TGTGCCATCAGTGAGCGGGGGTCCCTAGCCAAAAACATTCAGTACTTC. Encoded protein: CAISERGSLAKNIQYF.

The chain carries TRBV7-3 and TRBJ1-1; D unresolved. Trimming took 5 bases from V and 7 from J, leaving 11 bases between them. CDR3 size: 12 residues. Per the germline V gene, CDR1 is SGHTA and CDR2 is FQGTGA. Written as DNA, the CDR3 is TGTGCCAGCAGCCTAGGGCGCGGTGAAGCTTTCTTT. This translates into CASSLGRGEAFF.

Concerning this clonotype: This may come from a read error, since a much larger clone is one base off. This sequence joins TRBV19 and TRBJ1-5; a weak D match, TRBD1 (5 bases). V was cut by 7 bases and J by 9 bases, with 19 bases left in between. Germline loops: CDR1 LNHDA, CDR2 SQIVND (reference sequence). The length of the CDR3 is 14 residues. Here the CDR3 reads CASTYTGFERPQHF. CDR3 sequence (DNA): TGTGCCAGTACCTACACAGGATTTGAACGGCCCCAGCATTTT.

The chain carries TRBV7-9 and TRBJ2-7; 8 nucleotides line up with TRBD1. CDR1 is SEHNR and CDR2 is FQNEAQ in the germline V gene (reference sequence). The ends lost 2 bases at V and 5 bases at J; junction bases unmatched: 11. The CDR3 extends over 16 amino acids. The CDR3 DNA reads TGTGCCAGCAGCTTAAAGGGGACAGGCGTCTTCCACGAGCAGTACTTC. The encoded protein is CASSLKGTGVFHEQYF. The complete variable domain, with remaining parts taken from reference TRBV7-9 and TRBJ2-7, reads DTGVSQNPRHKITKRGQNVTFRCDPISEHNRLYWYRQTLGQGPEFLTYFQNEAQLEKSRLLSDRFSAERPKGSFSTLEIQRTEQGDSAMYLCASSLKGTGVFHEQYFGPGTRLTVT.

The J gene is TRBJ2-7, the V gene TRBV4-1; no definite D call. The V gene lost 2 bases and the J gene lost 2 bases, with 16 bases spanning the gap. The V gene's germline CDR1 is MGHRA and CDR2 YSYEKL. The CDR3 length is 16 residues. The CDR3 protein is CASSQTPSGFTYEQYF. In nucleotides, the CDR3 is TGCGCCAGCAGCCAAACCCCATCCGGGTTCACCTACGAGCAGTACTTC.

This clonotype was observed many times. The chain carries TRBV6-2 or TRBV6-3 and TRBJ2-3; D uncertain. Germline V gives CDR1 MNHEY, CDR2 SVGEGT. The CDR3 loop spans 12 amino acids. The V and J ends lost 2 bases and 6 bases respectively, with 6 bases between them. CDR3 coding DNA: TGTGCCAGCAGTTACATGAGTGATACGCAGTATTTT. Its protein product is CASSYMSDTQYF.

Of note for this clonotype: This may stem from a read error, because a much larger clone lies one nucleotide away. The gene calls are TRBV20-1 and TRBJ2-3, with 7 bases aligning to TRBD1. The CDR3 has 13 residues. Germline V lookup: CDR1 DFQATT, CDR2 SNEGSKA (reference sequence). The CDR3 DNA is TGCAGTGTTACCGGGACAGCGACCAATACGCAGAATTTT. This encodes CSVTGTATNTQNF.

This clonotype occurred a few times. The chain is built from TRBV4-3 and TRBJ2-7; 10 nucleotides line up with TRBD1. V was pared by 0 bases and J by 0 bases, with 5 bases of the junction left unmatched. Germline-derived CDR1 and CDR2 are LGHNA and YSLEER. The CDR3 has 17 residues. The CDR3 loop is CASSQEPTGGYSYEQYF. In DNA, the CDR3 is TGCGCCAGCAGCCAAGAACCGACAGGGGGCTACTCCTACGAGCAGTACTTC.

This clonotype was counted at least ten times. CDR3 amino acids: CASSYLRGTGELFF. Written as DNA, the CDR3 is TGTGCCAGCAGTTACTTGCGGGGAACCGGGGAGCTGTTTTTT. V is TRBV6-6 and J is TRBJ2-2, with D maybe TRBD2 (6 bases). The CDR3 is made up of 14 amino acids. Per germline, CDR1 MNHNY and CDR2 SVGAGI (reference sequence). V was shortened by 1 base and J by 5 bases, with 8 bases between the two germline ends.

The V call is TRBV28, the J call TRBJ2-1, with TRBD2 identical over 10 bases. Germline loops: CDR1 MDHEN, CDR2 SYDVKM. The CDR3 has 15 amino acids. The V and J ends lost 5 bases and 7 bases, in that order; junction bases with no gene match: 8. CDR3 nucleotides: TGTGCCAGCAGTGTGATAGCGGGAGGTAGTAATGAGCAGTTCTTC. This gives the protein CASSVIAGGSNEQFF. Looking up the rest from reference TRBV28 and TRBJ2-1 gives the full variable domain: DVKVTQSSRYLVKRTGEKVFLECVQDMDHENMFWYRQDPGLGLRLIYFSYDVKMKEKGDIPEGYSVSREKKERFSLILESASTNQTSMYLCASSVIAGGSNEQFFGPGTRLTVL.

This rearrangement joins TRBV4-1 to TRBJ2-3; no reliable D call. The CDR3 runs 15 residues. The germline gives CDR1 MGHRA, CDR2 YSYEKL. V lost 3 bases to trimming and J lost 0 bases, with 10 bases between them. The CDR3 DNA reads as TGCGCCAGCAGCCACCAGACGCCAAGCACAGATACGCAGTATTTT. Amino acid sequence: CASSHQTPSTDTQYF.

This clonotype was found a few times. CDR3 amino acids: CASSHPRTGSKNIQYF. In DNA, the CDR3 is TGTGCCAGCAGCCACCCCAGGACAGGGTCCAAAAACATTCAGTACTTC. V gene TRBV3-1 combines with J gene TRBJ2-4; 8 nucleotides match TRBD1. Trimming removed 3 bases from V and 2 bases from J; junction bases left unmatched: 6. Germline V lookup: CDR1 LGHDT, CDR2 YNNKEL (reference sequence). The CDR3 is made up of 16 amino acids.

The V call is TRBV28, the J call TRBJ2-7; no reliable D call. The V end lost 5 bases, the J end lost 1 base, and 12 bases lay between the germline ends. Germline CDR1 and CDR2: MDHEN and SYDVKM. CDR3 length: 14 residues. The CDR3 loop reads CASSPLSSSYEQYF. In DNA form, the CDR3 reads TGTGCCAGCAGTCCCCTGAGTAGTTCCTACGAGCAGTACTTC.

This clonotype was seen just once. This chain connects TRBV19 to TRBJ2-1, with 10 positions matching TRBD2. The CDR3 length is 16 residues. V lost 8 bases, J lost 6 bases, and 13 bases stayed unmatched. Germline CDR1 reads LNHDA; CDR2 reads SQIVND (reference sequence). As DNA, the CDR3 is TGTGCCAGTGGTCTCACAGCGGGAGGGCCCCGCAATGAGCAGTTCTTC. Protein product: CASGLTAGGPRNEQFF.

Concerning this clonotype: A much bigger clone sits one base away, suggesting this may be a read error. The chain carries TRBV5-6 and TRBJ2-4; D ambiguous. CDR1 and CDR2 (germline): SGHDT, YYEEEE. The CDR3 loop spans 12 amino acids. With 4 bases removed from V and 6 bases from J, the gap between germline ends came to 8 bases. The CDR3 bases are TGTGCCAGCAGCATGCCCGGAAACATTCAGTACTTC. Translated: CASSMPGNIQYF.